The 16 T cell receptor beta chains reported below all come from one sample, sequenced in a study of post-analysis software for immune sequencing data. Notes on the study in general: Higher frequency in patients than in controls was seen for roughly 5 TRBV segments, with TRBV5-6, TRBV5-1 and TRBV20-1 among them.

These receptors have no known antigen. TCR beta cDNA libraries had unique molecular identifiers. TCRdb passed the PCR reads through MiXCR, listing each CDR3 protein once. The table shows about 770,000 distinct CDR3 sequences, with under 60% occurring only once. Material: blood. These receptors all come from a girl aged 5-17 years with multiple sclerosis.

This clonotype was found a few times. V gene TRBV24-1 combines with J gene TRBJ2-5, with 15 bases aligning to TRBD2. J lost 4 bases, V lost 6 bases, and 5 bases had no gene match. The germline gives CDR1 KGHDR, CDR2 SFDVKD. This CDR3 has 16 residues. In nucleotides, the CDR3 is TGTGCCACCAGTACACCGGGACTAGCGGGAGGAGAGACCCAGTACTTC. This translates into CATSTPGLAGGETQYF.

This clonotype showed up just a few times. The chain joins TRBV20-1 to TRBJ2-4; the match to TRBD2 covers 8 bases. Germline-derived CDR1 and CDR2 are DFQATT and SNEGSKA (reference sequence). CDR3 length equals 20 residues. The trim removed 0 bases at V and 2 bases at J, leaving 18 bases unmatched. The DNA of the CDR3 is TGCAGTGCTAGAGATAAAGCGGCTAGCGGGCCGCCTGCGACCAAAAACATTCAGTACTTC. Its translation is CSARDKAASGPPATKNIQYF.

In its sample, this clonotype was seen a few times. The V call is TRBV20-1, the J call TRBJ2-1; 10 bases agree with TRBD1. The CDR3 extends over 14 amino acids. Trimming at V came to 6 bases and at J to 6 bases, leaving 8 bases not matched to a gene. The V gene's germline CDR1 is DFQATT and CDR2 SNEGSKA (reference sequence). CDR3 nucleotide sequence: TGCAGTGCAACCCCCGGGACAGGGGCCAATGAGCAGTTCTTC. This sequence encodes CSATPGTGANEQFF.

A few counts support this clonotype. The rearrangement joins TRBV20-1 to TRBJ2-5; D might be TRBD1 or TRBD2, each matching 6 bases. With 5 bases removed from V and 1 base from J, the gap between germline ends came to 14 bases. From germline, CDR1 is DFQATT and CDR2 SNEGSKA (reference sequence). This CDR3 region has 14 residues. In DNA form, the CDR3 reads TGCAGTGCTGGACCGGGGGCTAGCCAAGAGACCCAGTACTTC. Its protein product is CSAGPGASQETQYF.

This clonotype has just a few counts. V usage is TRBV20-1 and J usage is TRBJ2-3; 9 bases match TRBD2. Germline trimming cut 3 bases from V and 4 bases from J; bases unmatched to any gene: 11. The germline CDR1 and CDR2 sequences are DFQATT and SNEGSKA (reference sequence). The CDR3 runs 16 residues. The CDR3 coding sequence is TGCAGTGCTAGCTTTAGCGGGAGAGGTATCGCAGATACGCAGTATTTT. Its protein is CSASFSGRGIADTQYF.

The chain uses TRBV7-9 and TRBJ2-1, with D perhaps TRBD2 (5 bases). V was clipped by 5 bases and J by 6 bases, with 11 bases between them. There are 13 residues in the CDR3. Germline CDR1 reads SEHNR; CDR2 reads FQNEAQ (reference sequence). The chain's CDR3 is CASSPLAGNEQFF. The CDR3 DNA reads TGTGCCAGCAGCCCCTTGGCGGGCAATGAGCAGTTCTTC.

This clonotype has just a few counts. The rearrangement links TRBV7-9 to TRBJ2-7, with D perhaps TRBD1 or TRBD2 (5 bases each). The V end was cut by 5 bases, the J end by 6 bases, with 17 bases between. There are 14 residues in the CDR3. The germline CDR1 and CDR2 sequences are SEHNR and FQNEAQ (reference sequence). Here the CDR3 reads CASSHNSLGGEQYF. DNA for the CDR3: TGTGCCAGCAGCCATAACTCACTTGGGGGCGAGCAGTACTTC.

This clonotype has only a few counts. The V call is TRBV20-1, the J call TRBJ2-1; 8 positions agree with TRBD2. Germline CDR1 DFQATT, CDR2 SNEGSKA (reference sequence). The CDR3 contains 14 residues. Trimming took 3 bases from V and 9 from J; bases not matched to a gene: 10. The CDR3 sequence: CSARARLAGGEQFF. The CDR3 DNA reads as TGCAGTGCTAGGGCCCGGCTAGCGGGCGGTGAGCAGTTCTTC.

This rearrangement joins TRBV12-3 or TRBV12-4 to TRBJ1-2; the D is unclear. Trimming took off 5 bases at V and 7 bases at J, with 17 bases between the two ends. CDR3 length: 14 residues. The CDR3 sequence: CASSPNGSRVGYTF. CDR3 DNA: TGTGCCAGCAGTCCTAACGGTTCAAGGGTTGGCTACACCTTC.

This clonotype was recorded a few times. The V and J genes are TRBV7-6 and TRBJ2-5; 8 nucleotides agree with TRBD2. The V segment lost 5 bases and the J segment 2 bases; nucleotides outside the gene matches: 7. Germline CDR1 and CDR2: SGHVS and FNYEAQ. This CDR3 has 15 residues. This chain's CDR3 is CASSLTTSEQETQYF. Here the CDR3 DNA reads TGTGCCAGCAGCCTCACGACTAGCGAGCAAGAGACCCAGTACTTC.

V and J are TRBV25-1 and TRBJ2-1; the match to TRBD2 covers 8 bases. The CDR3 length is 14 residues. Germline V gene data show CDR1 as MGHDK and CDR2 as SYGVNS. With V trimmed by 6 bases and J by 4 bases, 5 bases remained unmatched. The CDR3 sequence: CASSAGGLYNEQFF. CDR3 sequence (DNA): TGTGCCAGCAGCGCGGGAGGTCTTTACAATGAGCAGTTCTTC.

The chain has TRBV6-2 or TRBV6-3 and TRBJ2-7; TRBD2 matches at 9 bases. The CDR3 sequence is 12 residues long. Germline V gene data show CDR1 as MNHEY and CDR2 as SVGEGT. V trimming: 9 bases; J trimming: 2 bases; junction bases outside the gene matches: 2. The CDR3 loop reads CASSGRTYEQYF. CDR3 DNA: TGTGCCAGTAGCGGGAGAACCTACGAGCAGTACTTC.

The chain combines TRBV20-1 with TRBJ2-3; no firm D call. Per the germline V gene, CDR1 is DFQATT and CDR2 is SNEGSKA (reference sequence). V lost 2 bases and J lost 5, with 8 bases in between. This CDR3 is 12 amino acids long. The CDR3: CSARTDLDTQYF. The CDR3 DNA sequence: TGCAGTGCTAGAACGGACCTAGATACGCAGTATTTT.

This clonotype was counted only a few times. The chain links TRBV7-9 to TRBJ2-1, with 7 nucleotides matching TRBD1. The CDR3 sequence is 15 residues long. V was clipped by 6 bases and J by 2 bases; unmatched bases: 7. Germline V gives CDR1 SEHNR, CDR2 FQNEAQ (reference sequence). The CDR3 here is CASSQPQGPYNEQFF. The CDR3 nucleotides are TGTGCCAGCAGTCAACCACAGGGGCCCTACAATGAGCAGTTCTTC.

The chain has TRBV6-5 and TRBJ2-1, with 8 bases fitting TRBD1. CDR1 MNHEY and CDR2 SVGAGI come from the germline V gene. CDR3 length: 13 amino acids. V lost 6 bases and J lost 5; bases outside the gene matches: 3. The CDR3 protein is CASRTGQDNEQFF. For the CDR3, the DNA is TGTGCCAGCAGGACGGGACAGGACAATGAGCAGTTCTTC.

This chain joins TRBV28 and TRBJ1-2; D gene uncertain. Trimming removed 6 bases at V and 0 bases at J, with 14 bases between. Looked up from germline, CDR1 is MDHEN and CDR2 is SYDVKM. The CDR3 totals 15 residues. CDR3 sequence reads: CASSLTKKTNYGYTF. The CDR3 DNA follows: TGTGCCAGCAGCCTAACCAAAAAAACTAACTATGGCTACACCTTC.